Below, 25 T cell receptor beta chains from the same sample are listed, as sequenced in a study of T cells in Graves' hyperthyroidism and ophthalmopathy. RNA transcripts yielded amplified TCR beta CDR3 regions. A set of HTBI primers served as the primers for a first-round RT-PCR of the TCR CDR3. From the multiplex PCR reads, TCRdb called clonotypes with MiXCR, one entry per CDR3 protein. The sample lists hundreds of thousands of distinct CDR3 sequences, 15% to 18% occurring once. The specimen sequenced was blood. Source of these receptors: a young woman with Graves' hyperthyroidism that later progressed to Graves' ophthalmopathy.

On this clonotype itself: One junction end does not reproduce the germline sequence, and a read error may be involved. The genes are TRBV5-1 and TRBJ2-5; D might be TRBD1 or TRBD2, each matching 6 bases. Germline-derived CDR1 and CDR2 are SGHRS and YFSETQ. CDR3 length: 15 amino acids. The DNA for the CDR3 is TGCACCAGCAGCTTCCGCGGGACACCCGAGGGGACCCAGTACTTC. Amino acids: CTSSFRGTPEGTQYF.

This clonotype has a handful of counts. CDR3 region: CASSLPFTGLAVIFSTDTQYF. The CDR3 bases are TGTGCCAGCAGTTTACCGTTTACGGGACTAGCGGTAATCTTTAGCACAGATACGCAGTATTTT. The genes are TRBV28 and TRBJ2-3, with 11 bases identical to TRBD2. The CDR3 length is 21 residues. Per germline, CDR1 MDHEN and CDR2 SYDVKM. Unmatched junction bases numbered 16, after V lost 2 bases and J lost 0 bases.

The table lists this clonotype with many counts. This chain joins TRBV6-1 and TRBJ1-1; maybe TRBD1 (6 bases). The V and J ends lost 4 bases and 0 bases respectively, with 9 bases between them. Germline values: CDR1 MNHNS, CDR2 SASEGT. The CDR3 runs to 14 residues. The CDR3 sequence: CASSATGMNTEAFF. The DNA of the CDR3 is TGTGCCAGCAGTGCCACAGGGATGAACACTGAAGCTTTCTTT.

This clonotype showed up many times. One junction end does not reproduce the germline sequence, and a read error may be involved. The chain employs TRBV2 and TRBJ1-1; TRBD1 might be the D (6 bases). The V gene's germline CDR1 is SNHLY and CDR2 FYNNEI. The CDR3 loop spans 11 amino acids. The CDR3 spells CASSEAVTGIF. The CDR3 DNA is TGTGCCAGCAGTGAAGCGGTGACAGGCATCTTT.

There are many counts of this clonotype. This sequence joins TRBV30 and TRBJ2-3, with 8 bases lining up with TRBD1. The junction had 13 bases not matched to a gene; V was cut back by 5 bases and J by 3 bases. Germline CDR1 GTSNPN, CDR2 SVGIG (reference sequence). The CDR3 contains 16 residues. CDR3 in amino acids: CAWRPTDRERTDTQYF. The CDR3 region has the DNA TGTGCCTGGCGGCCTACGGACAGGGAAAGGACAGATACGCAGTATTTT.

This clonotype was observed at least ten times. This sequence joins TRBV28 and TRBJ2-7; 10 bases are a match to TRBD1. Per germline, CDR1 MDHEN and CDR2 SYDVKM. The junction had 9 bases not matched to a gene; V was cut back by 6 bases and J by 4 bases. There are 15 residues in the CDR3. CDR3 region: CASSTPGQGKYEQYF. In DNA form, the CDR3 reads TGTGCCAGCAGCACCCCGGGACAGGGGAAGTACGAGCAGTACTTC.

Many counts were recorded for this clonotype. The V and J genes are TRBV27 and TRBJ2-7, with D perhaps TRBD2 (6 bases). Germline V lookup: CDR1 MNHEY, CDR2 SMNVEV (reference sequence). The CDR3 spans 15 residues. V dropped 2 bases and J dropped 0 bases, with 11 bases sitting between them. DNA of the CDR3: TGTGCCAGCAGTTTAGAGGGAGGAATCTCCTACGAGCAGTACTTC. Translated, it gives CASSLEGGISYEQYF.

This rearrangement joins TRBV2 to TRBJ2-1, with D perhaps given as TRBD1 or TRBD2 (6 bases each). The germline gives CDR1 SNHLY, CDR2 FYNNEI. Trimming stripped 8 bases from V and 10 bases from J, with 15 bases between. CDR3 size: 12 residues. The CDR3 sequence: CASGGPGREQFF. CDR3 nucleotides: TGTGCCAGCGGGGGGCCGGGACGCGAGCAGTTCTTC.

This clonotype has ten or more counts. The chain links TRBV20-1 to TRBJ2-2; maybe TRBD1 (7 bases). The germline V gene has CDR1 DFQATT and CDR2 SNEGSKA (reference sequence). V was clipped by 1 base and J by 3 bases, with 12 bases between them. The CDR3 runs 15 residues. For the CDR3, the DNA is TGCAGTGCTAGAGGGGCGGGACAGCACACCGGGGAGCTGTTTTTT. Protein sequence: CSARGAGQHTGELFF.

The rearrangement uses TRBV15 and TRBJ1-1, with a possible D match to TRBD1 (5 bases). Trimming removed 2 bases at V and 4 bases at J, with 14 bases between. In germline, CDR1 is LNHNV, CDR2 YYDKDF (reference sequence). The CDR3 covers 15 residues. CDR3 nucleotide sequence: TGTGCCACCAGCAGATCGGGACTTCCGGGCACTGAAGCTTTCTTT. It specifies CATSRSGLPGTEAFF.

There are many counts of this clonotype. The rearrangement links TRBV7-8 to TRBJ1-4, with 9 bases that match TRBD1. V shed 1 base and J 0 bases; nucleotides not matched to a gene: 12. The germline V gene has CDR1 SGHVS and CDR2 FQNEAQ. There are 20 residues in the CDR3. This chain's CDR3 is CASSLGGTGGTFATNEKLFF. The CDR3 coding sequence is TGTGCCAGCAGCTTAGGGGGAACAGGGGGCACATTTGCAACTAATGAAAAACTGTTTTTT.

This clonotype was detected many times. CDR3 sequence (DNA): TGTGCCAGCAGCCAAGGACAGGGGGCCACTGAAGCTTTCTTT. Encoded protein: CASSQGQGATEAFF. This rearrangement joins TRBV12-3 or TRBV12-4 to TRBJ1-1, with 11 bases that match TRBD1. Trimming at V came to 6 bases and at J to 4 bases, leaving 4 bases not matched to a gene. This CDR3 comprises 14 residues.

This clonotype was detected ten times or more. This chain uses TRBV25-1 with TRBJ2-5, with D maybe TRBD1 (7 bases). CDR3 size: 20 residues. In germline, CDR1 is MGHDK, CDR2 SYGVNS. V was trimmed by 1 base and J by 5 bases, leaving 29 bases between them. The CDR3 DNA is TGTGCCAGCAGTGAATTCCCCAGGGGGAGTAGGACTATCGAGGGGGAGACCCAGTACTTC. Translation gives CASSEFPRGSRTIEGETQYF.

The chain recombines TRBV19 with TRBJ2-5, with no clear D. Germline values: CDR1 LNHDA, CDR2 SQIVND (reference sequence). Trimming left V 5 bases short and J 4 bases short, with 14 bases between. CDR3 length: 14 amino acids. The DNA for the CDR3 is TGTGCCAGTAGTTATACCCCCGGTGGAGAGACCCAGTACTTC. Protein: CASSYTPGGETQYF.

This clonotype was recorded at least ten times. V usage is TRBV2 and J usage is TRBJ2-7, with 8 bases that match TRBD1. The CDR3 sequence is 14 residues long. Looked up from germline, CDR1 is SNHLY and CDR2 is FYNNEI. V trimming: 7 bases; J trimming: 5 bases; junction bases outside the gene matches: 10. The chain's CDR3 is CASMSRDRHHEQYF. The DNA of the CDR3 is TGTGCCAGCATGAGCCGGGACAGGCACCACGAGCAGTACTTC. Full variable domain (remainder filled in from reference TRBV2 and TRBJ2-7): EPEVTQTPSHQVTQMGQEVILRCVPISNHLYFYWYRQILGQKVEFLVSFYNNEISEKSEIFDDQFSVERPDGSNFTLKIRSTKLEDSAMYFCASMSRDRHHEQYFGPGTRLTVT.

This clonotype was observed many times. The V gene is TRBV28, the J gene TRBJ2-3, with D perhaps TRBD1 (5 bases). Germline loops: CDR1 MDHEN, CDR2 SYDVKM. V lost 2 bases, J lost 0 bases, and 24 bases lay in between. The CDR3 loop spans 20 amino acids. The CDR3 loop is CASSLSVSKPQAQSTDTQYF. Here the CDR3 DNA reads TGTGCCAGCAGTTTAAGCGTGTCAAAGCCACAGGCCCAAAGCACAGATACGCAGTATTTT.

The CDR3 region has the DNA TGTGCCAGCAGCGATACCTTCCGGGACGGGCGCACAGATACGCAGTATTTT. Encoded protein: CASSDTFRDGRTDTQYF. V is TRBV2 and J is TRBJ2-3; TRBD1 or TRBD2 may be the D gene (5 bases each). The CDR3 spans 17 residues. Germline assignment: CDR1 SNHLY and CDR2 FYNNEI. V was pared by 6 bases and J by 1 base, with 20 bases between.

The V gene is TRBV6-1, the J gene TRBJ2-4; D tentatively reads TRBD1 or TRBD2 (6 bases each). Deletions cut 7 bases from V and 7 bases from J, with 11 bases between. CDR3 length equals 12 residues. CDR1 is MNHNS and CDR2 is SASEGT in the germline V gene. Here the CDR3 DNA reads TGTGCCAGCAATCTAGGGGGGAACATTCAGTACTTC. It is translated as CASNLGGNIQYF.

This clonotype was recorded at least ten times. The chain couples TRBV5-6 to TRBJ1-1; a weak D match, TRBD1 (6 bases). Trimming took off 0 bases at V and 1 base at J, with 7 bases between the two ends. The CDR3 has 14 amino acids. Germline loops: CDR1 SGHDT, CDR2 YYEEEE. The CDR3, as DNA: TGTGCCAGCAGCTTGGAGACAGGGAACACTGAAGCTTTCTTT. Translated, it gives CASSLETGNTEAFF.

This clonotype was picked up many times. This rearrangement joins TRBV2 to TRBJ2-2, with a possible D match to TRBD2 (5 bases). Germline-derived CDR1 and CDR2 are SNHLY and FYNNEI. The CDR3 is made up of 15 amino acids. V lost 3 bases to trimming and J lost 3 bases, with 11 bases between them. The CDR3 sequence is CASSDGRRDTGELFF. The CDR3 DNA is TGTGCCAGCAGTGACGGCCGGCGGGACACCGGGGAGCTGTTTTTT.

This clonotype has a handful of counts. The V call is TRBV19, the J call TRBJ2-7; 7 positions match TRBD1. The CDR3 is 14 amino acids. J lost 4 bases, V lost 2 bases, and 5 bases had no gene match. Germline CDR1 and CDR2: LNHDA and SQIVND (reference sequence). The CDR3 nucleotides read TGTGCCAGTAGTATACGGGACAGATTTTACGAGCAGTACTTC. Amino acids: CASSIRDRFYEQYF.

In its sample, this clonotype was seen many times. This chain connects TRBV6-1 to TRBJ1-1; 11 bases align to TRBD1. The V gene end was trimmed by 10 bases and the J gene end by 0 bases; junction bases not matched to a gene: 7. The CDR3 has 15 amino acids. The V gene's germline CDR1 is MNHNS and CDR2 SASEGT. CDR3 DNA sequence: TGTGCCACCCTCCCGGGACAGGGGGTGAACACTGAAGCTTTCTTT. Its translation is CATLPGQGVNTEAFF.

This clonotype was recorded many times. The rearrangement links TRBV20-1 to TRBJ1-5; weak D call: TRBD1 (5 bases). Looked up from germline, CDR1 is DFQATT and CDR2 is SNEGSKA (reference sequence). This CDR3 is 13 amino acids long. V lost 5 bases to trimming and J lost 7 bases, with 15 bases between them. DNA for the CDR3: TGCAGTGCTCTCTCCTTCTGGGGGCAGCCCCAGCATTTT. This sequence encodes CSALSFWGQPQHF.

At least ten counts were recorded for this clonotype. Here the CDR3 DNA reads TGCAGTGAAGGGCGAATGCGGCAGAGTGAGCAGTTCTTC. Translation gives CSEGRMRQSEQFF. This chain links TRBV20-1 with TRBJ2-1; no firm D call. The CDR3 runs to 13 residues. Germline V gene lookup returns CDR1 DFQATT and CDR2 SNEGSKA (reference sequence). Between the trimmed V and J ends, which lost 7 bases and 9 bases, there was a span of 19 bases.

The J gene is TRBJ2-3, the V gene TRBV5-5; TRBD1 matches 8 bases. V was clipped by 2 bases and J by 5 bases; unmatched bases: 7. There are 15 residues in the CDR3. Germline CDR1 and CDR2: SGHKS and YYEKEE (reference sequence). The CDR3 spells CASSFRDRGIDTQYF. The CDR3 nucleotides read TGTGCCAGCAGCTTTCGTGACAGGGGTATAGATACGCAGTATTTT.